This TCR beta chain is drawn from a study of vaccination and CD4 T cells after COVID-19. Study information: From HCoV-229E, HCoV-OC43, HCoV-NL63 and SARS-CoV-2, overlapping spike peptides were used to stimulate the cells.

On this clonotype: What it binds is not known.

CDR1 is MDHEN, CDR2 SYDVKM, per germline. Trimming stripped 3 bases from V and 7 bases from J, with 16 bases between. The length of the CDR3 is 15 residues. Treatment: approximately 9-day PBMC culture with coronavirus spike peptide pools or control peptides (ViraFEST assay). Sequenced with the Oncomine TCR Beta short-read assay was DNA taken from cultured CD4+ T cells. Extraction of genomic DNA was performed on cultured CD4+ T cells. TCRdb recomputed calls from the PCR reads with MiXCR, one row per CDR3 protein. The top ten hold nearly 20% of the sample, which has 12,000 or so distinct CDR3 sequences, around 50% seen once. Study-wide findings and caveats: Early post-infection timepoints were not included, and relatively few convalescent patients were studied.

The source material was CD4+ T cells from blood, cultured in vitro. The TCR sequence derives from a human donor who had recovered from COVID-19. This chain connects TRBV28 to TRBJ1-5; TRBD1 might be the D (5 bases). The CDR3 DNA sequence: TGTGCCAGCAGTTTCTGGCGAAGGGGTCACCAGCCCCAGCATTTT. Its protein product is CASSFWRRGHQPQHF.